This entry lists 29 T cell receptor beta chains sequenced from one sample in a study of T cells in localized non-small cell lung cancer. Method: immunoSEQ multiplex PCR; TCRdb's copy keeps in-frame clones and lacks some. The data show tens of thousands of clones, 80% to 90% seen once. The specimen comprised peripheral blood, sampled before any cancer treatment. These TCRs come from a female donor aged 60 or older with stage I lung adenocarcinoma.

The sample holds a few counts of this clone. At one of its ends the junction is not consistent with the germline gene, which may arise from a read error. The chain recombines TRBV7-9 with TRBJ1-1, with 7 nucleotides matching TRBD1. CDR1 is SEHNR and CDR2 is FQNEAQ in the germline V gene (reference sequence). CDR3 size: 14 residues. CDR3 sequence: CASSLQGVKTEAFF. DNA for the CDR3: TGTGCCAGCAGCTTACAGGGGGTGAAGACTGAAGCTTTCTTT.

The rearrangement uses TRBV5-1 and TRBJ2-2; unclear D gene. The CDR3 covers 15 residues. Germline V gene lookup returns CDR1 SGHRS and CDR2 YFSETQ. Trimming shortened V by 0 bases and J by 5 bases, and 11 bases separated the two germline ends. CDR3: CASSLEARDTGELFF. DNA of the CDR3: TGCGCCAGCAGCTTGGAGGCTAGGGATACCGGGGAGCTGTTTTTT.

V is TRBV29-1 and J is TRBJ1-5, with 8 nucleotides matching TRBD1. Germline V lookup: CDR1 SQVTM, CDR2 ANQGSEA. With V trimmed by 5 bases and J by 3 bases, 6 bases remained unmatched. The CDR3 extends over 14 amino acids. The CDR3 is CSVKVTGANQPQHF. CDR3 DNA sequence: TGCAGCGTTAAAGTGACAGGGGCCAATCAGCCCCAGCATTTT.

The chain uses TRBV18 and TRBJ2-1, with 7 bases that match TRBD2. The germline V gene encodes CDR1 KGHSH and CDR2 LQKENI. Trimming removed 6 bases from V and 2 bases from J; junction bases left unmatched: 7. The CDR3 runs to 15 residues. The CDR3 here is CASSLAGVAYNEQFF. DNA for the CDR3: TGTGCCAGCTCCCTCGCGGGAGTTGCCTACAATGAGCAGTTCTTC.

The CDR3 region is CASRSLSGGSYNEQFF. In DNA, the CDR3 is TGTGCCAGCAGATCTCTTAGCGGGGGGTCGTACAATGAGCAGTTCTTC. V usage is TRBV6-6 and J usage is TRBJ2-1; 10 bases line up with TRBD2. Germline V gives CDR1 MNHNY, CDR2 SVGAGI (reference sequence). The V and J ends lost 6 bases and 4 bases, in that order; junction bases with no gene match: 9. The CDR3 runs 16 residues.

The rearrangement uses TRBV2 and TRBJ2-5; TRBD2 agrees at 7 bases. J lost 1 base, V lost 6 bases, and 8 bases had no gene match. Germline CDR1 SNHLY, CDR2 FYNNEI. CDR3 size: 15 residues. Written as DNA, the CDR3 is TGTGCCAGCAGACGGGGCGGGACTATCCAAGAGACCCAGTACTTC. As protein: CASRRGGTIQETQYF.

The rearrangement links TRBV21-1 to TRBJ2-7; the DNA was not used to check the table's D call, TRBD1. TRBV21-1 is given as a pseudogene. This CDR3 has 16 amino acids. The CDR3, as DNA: TGTGCCGGGTACACCTCTTACAGGGGGCACTCCTACGAGCAGTACTTC. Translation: CAGYTSYRGHSYEQYF.

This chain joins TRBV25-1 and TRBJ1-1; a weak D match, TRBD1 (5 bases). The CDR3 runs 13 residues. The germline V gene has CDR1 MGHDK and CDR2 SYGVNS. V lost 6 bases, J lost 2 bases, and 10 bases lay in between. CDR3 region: CASSLTDNTEAFF. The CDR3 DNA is TGTGCCAGCAGCTTGACAGACAACACTGAAGCTTTCTTT.

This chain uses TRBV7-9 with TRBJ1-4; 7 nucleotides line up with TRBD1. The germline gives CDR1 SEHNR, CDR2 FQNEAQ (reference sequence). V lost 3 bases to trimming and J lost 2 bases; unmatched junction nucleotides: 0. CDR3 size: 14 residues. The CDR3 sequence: CASSLTGTNEKLFF. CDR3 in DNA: TGTGCCAGCAGCTTGACAGGGACTAATGAAAAACTGTTTTTT.

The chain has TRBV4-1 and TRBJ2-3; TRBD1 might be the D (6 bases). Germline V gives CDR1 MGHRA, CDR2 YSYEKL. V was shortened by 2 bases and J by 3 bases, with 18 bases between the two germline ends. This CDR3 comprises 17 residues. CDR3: CASSQRVQGKLTDTQYF. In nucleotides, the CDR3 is TGCGCCAGCAGCCAAAGAGTCCAGGGGAAGTTGACAGATACGCAGTATTTT.

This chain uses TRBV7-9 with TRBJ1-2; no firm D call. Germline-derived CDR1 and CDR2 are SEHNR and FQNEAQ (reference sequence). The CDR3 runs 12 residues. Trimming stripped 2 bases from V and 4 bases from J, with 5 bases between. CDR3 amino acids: CASSLSTYGYTF. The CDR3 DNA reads TGTGCCAGCAGCTTAAGTACCTATGGCTACACCTTC.

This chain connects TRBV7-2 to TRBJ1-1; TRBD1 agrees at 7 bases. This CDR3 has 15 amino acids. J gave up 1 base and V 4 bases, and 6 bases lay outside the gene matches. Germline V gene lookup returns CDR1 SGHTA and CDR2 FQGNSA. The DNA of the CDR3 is TGTGCCAGCAGCTCACGGGGACAGAAGAACACTGAAGCTTTCTTT. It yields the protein CASSSRGQKNTEAFF.

In DNA, the CDR3 is TGCGCCAGCAGCCATTTAACCGGGCCCAGGGCCCACGAGCAGTACTTC. Protein: CASSHLTGPRAHEQYF. This sequence joins TRBV4-1 and TRBJ2-7, with a tentative D call TRBD1 (5 bases). Germline V gene sequence: CDR1 MGHRA, CDR2 YSYEKL. This CDR3 contains 16 residues. V lost 3 bases and J lost 5, with 20 bases in between.

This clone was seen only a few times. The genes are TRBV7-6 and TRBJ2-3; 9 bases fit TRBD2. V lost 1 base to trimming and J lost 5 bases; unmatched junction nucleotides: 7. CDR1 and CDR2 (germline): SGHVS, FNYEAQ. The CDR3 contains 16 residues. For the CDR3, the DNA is TGTGCCAGCAGCTTAGGTAGCGGGAGCTCGGGAGATACGCAGTATTTT. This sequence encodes CASSLGSGSSGDTQYF. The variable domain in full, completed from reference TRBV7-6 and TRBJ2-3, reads GAGVSQSPRYKVTKRGQDVALRCDPISGHVSLYWYRQALGQGPEFLTYFNYEAQQDKSGLPNDRFSAERPEGSISTLTIQRTEQRDSAMYRCASSLGSGSSGDTQYFGPGTRLTVL.

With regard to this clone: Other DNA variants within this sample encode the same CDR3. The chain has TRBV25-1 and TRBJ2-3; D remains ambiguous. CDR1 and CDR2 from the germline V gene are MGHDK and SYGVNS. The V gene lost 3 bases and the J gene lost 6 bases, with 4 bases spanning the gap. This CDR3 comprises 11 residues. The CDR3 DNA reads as TGTGCCAGCAGTGAGTGGGATACGCAGTATTTT. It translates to CASSEWDTQYF.

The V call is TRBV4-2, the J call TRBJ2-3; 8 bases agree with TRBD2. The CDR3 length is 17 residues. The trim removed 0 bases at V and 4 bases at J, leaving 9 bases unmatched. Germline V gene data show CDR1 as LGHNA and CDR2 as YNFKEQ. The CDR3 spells CASSQDSWRGVSDTQYF. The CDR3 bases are TGTGCCAGCAGCCAAGACTCCTGGCGGGGGGTATCAGATACGCAGTATTTT.

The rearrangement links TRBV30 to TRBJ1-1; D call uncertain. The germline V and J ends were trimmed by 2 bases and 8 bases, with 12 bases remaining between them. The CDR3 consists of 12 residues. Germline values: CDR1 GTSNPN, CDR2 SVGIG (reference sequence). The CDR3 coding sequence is TGTGCCTGGAGTCACAGTTCGGGAGAAGCTTTCTTT. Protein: CAWSHSSGEAFF.

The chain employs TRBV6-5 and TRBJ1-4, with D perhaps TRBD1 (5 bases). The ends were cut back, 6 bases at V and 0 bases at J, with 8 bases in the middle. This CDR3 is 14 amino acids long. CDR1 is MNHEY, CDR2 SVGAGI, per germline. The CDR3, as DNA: TGTGCCAGCAGCCAGACAGCAACTAATGAAAAACTGTTTTTT. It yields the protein CASSQTATNEKLFF.

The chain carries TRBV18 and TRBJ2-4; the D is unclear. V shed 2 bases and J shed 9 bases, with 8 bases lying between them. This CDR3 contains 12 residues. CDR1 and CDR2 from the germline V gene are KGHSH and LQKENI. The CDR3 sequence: CASSPRYGIQYF. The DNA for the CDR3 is TGTGCCAGCTCACCAAGGTACGGCATTCAGTACTTC.

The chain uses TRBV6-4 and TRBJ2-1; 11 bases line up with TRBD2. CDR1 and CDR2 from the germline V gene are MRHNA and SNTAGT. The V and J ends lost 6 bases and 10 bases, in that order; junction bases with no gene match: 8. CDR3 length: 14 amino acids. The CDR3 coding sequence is TGTGCCAGCAGACCTACCGGGACTAGCGGCGAGCAGTTCTTC. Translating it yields CASRPTGTSGEQFF.

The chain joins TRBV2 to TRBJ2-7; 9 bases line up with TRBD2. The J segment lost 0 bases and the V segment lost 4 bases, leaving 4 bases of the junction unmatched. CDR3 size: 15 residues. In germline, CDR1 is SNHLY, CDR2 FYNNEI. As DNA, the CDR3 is TGTGCCAGCAGTGGTAGCGGGAGTACCTCCTACGAGCAGTACTTC. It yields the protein CASSGSGSTSYEQYF.

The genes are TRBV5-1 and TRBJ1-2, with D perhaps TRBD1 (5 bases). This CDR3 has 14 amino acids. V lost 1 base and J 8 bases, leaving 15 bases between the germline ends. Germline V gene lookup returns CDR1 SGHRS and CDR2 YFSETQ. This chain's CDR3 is CASSLIGGGKGYTF. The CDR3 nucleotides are TGCGCCAGCAGCTTGATTGGGGGAGGAAAAGGCTACACCTTC. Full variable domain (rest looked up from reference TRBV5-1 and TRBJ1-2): KAGVTQTPRYLIKTRGQQVTLSCSPISGHRSVSWYQQTPGQGLQFLFEYFSETQRNKGNFPGRFSGRQFSNSRSEMNVSTLELGDSALYLCASSLIGGGKGYTFGSGTRLTVV.

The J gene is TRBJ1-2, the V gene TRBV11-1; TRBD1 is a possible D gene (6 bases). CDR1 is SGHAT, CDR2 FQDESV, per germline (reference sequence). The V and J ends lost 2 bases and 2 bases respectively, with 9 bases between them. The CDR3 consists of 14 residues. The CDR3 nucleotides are TGTGCCAGCAGCTTAAACACAGGGAACTATGGCTACACCTTC. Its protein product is CASSLNTGNYGYTF.

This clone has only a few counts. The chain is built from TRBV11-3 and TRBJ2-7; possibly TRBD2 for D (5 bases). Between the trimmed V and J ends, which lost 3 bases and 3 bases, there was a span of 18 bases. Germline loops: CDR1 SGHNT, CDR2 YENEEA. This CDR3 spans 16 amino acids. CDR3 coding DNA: TGTGCCAGCAGCTTGGACGGGGAGCTTAGGATCTACGAGCAGTACTTC. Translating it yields CASSLDGELRIYEQYF.

Here the CDR3 reads CASSSYQGNTEAFF. The CDR3 nucleotides read TGTGCCAGCAGCTCTTATCAGGGAAACACTGAAGCTTTCTTT. The J gene is TRBJ1-1, the V gene TRBV7-9, with TRBD1 as a possible D gene (5 bases). This CDR3 region has 14 residues. V lost 4 bases to trimming and J lost 2 bases, with 11 bases between them. The germline CDR1 and CDR2 sequences are SEHNR and FQNEAQ (reference sequence).

CDR3 in DNA: TGTGCCAGTTTTGACTATGGCTACACCTTC. Its translation: CASFDYGYTF. V is TRBV19 and J is TRBJ1-2; D unclear. V was cut by 8 bases and J by 3 bases, with 4 bases left in between. CDR1 is LNHDA and CDR2 is SQIVND in the germline V gene (reference sequence). This CDR3 is built from 10 residues.

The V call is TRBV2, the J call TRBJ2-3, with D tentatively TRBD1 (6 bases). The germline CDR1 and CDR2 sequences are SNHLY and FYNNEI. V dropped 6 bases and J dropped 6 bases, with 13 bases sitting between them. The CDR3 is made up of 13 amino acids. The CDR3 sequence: CASSSRGLDTQYF. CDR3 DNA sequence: TGTGCCAGCAGCTCCAGGGGATTGGATACGCAGTATTTT.

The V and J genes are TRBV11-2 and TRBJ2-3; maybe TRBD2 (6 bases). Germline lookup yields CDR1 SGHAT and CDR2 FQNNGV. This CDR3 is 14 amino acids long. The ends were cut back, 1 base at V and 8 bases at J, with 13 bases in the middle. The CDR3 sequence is CASSLGGGVSTQYF. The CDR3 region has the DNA TGTGCCAGCAGCTTAGGGGGAGGTGTTTCTACGCAGTATTTT.

The CDR3 sequence is CASSLGGTAYEQYF. The DNA for the CDR3 is TGCGCCAGCAGCTTGGGGGGGACCGCCTACGAGCAGTACTTC. This chain links TRBV5-1 with TRBJ2-7; either TRBD1 or TRBD2 may fit D (5 bases each). The CDR3 covers 14 residues. CDR1 is SGHRS, CDR2 YFSETQ, per germline. Trimming removed 0 bases at V and 2 bases at J, with 9 bases between.